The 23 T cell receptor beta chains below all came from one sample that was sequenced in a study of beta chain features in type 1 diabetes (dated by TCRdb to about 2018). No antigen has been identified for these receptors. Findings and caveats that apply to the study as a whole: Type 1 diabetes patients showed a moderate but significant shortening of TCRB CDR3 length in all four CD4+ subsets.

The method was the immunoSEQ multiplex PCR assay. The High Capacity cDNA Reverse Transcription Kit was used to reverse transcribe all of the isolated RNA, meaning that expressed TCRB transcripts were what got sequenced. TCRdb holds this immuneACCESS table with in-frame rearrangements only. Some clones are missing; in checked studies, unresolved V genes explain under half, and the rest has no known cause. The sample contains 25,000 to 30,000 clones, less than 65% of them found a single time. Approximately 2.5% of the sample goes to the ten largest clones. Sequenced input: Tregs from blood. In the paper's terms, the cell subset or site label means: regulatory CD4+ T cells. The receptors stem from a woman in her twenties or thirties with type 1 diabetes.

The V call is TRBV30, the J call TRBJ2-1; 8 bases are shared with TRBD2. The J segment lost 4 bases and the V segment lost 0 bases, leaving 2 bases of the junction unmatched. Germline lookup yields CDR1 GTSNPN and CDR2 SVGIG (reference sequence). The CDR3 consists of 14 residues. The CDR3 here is CAWSVLAAYNEQFF. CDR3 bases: TGTGCCTGGAGTGTACTAGCGGCGTACAATGAGCAGTTCTTC.

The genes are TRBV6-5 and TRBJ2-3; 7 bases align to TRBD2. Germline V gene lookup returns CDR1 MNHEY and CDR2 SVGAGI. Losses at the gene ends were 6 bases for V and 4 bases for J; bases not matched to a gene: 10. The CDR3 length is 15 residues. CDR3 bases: TGTGCCAGCAGCCGCAGCGGGAATCGTGCAGATACGCAGTATTTT. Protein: CASSRSGNRADTQYF.

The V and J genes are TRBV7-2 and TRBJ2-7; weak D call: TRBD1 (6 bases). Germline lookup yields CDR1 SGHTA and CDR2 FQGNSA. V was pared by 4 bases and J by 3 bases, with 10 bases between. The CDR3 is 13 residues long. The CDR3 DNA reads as TGTGCCAGCAGCTACAGGGAGAACTACGAGCAGTACTTC. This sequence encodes CASSYRENYEQYF.

CDR3 residues: CASSQTHRVGEQYF. In nucleotides, the CDR3 is TGTGCCAGCAGTCAAACCCACAGGGTCGGCGAGCAGTACTTC. The chain joins TRBV6-6 to TRBJ2-7; TRBD1 is a possible D gene (6 bases). V was shortened by 5 bases and J by 6 bases, with 17 bases between the two germline ends. Per the germline V gene, CDR1 is MNHNY and CDR2 is SVGAGI (reference sequence). The CDR3 contains 14 residues.

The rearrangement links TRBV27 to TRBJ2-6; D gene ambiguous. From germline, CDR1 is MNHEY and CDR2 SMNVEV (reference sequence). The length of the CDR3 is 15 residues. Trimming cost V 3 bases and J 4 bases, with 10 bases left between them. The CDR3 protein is CASSFLGSGANVLTF. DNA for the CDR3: TGTGCCAGCAGTTTCCTAGGATCAGGGGCCAACGTCCTGACTTTC.

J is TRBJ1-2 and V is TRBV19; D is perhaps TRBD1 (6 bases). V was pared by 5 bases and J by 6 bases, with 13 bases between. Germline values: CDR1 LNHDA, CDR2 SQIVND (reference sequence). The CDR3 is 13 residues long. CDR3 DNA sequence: TGTGCCAGTAGTGGAGTAGCAGGGGATGGCTACACCTTC. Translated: CASSGVAGDGYTF.

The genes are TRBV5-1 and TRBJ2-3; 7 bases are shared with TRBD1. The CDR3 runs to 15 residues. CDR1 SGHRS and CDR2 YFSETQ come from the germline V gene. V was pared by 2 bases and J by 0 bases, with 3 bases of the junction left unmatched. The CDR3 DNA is TGCGCCAGCAGCTTATACAGGGGTAGCACAGATACGCAGTATTTT. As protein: CASSLYRGSTDTQYF.

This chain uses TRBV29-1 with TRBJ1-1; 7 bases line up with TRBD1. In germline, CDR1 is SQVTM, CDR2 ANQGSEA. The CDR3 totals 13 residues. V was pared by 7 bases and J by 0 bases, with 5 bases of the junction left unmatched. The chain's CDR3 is CSAMGQLNTEAFF. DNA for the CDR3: TGCAGCGCTATGGGACAGTTGAACACTGAAGCTTTCTTT.

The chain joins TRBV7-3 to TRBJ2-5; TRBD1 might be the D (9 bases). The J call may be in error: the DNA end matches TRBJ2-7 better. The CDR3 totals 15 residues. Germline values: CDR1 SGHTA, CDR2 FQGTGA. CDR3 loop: CASSYIAGQGYEQYF. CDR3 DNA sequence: TGTGCCAGCAGTTATATAGCGGGACAGGGCTACGAGCAGTACTTC.

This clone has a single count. The CDR3 spells CASRGYDGLFSEQYF. Here the CDR3 DNA reads TGTGCCAGTAGAGGCTATGATGGACTTTTCAGCGAGCAGTACTTC. The rearrangement links TRBV19 to TRBJ2-7, with D maybe TRBD2 (5 bases). The V gene lost 6 bases and the J gene lost 6 bases, with 21 bases spanning the gap. The CDR3 is made up of 15 amino acids. Per the germline V gene, CDR1 is LNHDA and CDR2 is SQIVND (reference sequence).

The CDR3 loop reads CASSTGVRNRDEQYF. CDR3 DNA sequence: TGTGCCAGTAGTACGGGAGTAAGGAATCGTGACGAGCAGTACTTC. The chain combines TRBV19 with TRBJ2-7; D perhaps matches TRBD2 (6 bases). V lost 4 bases, J lost 5 bases, and 18 bases lay in between. The CDR3 extends over 15 amino acids. Germline V gene lookup returns CDR1 LNHDA and CDR2 SQIVND (reference sequence).

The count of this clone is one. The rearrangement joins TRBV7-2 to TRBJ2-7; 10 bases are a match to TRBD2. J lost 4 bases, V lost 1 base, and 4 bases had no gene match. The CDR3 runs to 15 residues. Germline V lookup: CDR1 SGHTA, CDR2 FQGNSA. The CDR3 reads CASSLVAGGGYEQYF. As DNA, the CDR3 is TGTGCCAGCAGCTTAGTAGCGGGAGGCGGGTACGAGCAGTACTTC.

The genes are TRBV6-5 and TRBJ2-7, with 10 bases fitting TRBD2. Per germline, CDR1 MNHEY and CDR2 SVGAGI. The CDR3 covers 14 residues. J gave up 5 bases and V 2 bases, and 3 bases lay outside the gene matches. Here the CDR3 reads CASSYLGLADEQYF. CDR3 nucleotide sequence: TGTGCCAGCAGTTACCTCGGACTAGCGGACGAGCAGTACTTC.

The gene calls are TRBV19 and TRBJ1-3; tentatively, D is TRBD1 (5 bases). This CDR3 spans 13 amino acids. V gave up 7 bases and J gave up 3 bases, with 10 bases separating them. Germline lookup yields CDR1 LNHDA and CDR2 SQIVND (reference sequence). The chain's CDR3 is CASIQGGGNTIYF. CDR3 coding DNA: TGTGCCAGTATTCAGGGTGGTGGAAACACCATATATTTT.

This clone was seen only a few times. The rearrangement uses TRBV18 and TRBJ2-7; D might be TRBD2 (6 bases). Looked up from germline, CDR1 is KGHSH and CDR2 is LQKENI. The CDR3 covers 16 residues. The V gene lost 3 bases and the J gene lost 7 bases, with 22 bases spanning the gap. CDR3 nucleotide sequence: TGTGCCAGCTCACCTTCCGCAGAGGACTACCTTGGAGAGCAGTACTTC. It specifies CASSPSAEDYLGEQYF.

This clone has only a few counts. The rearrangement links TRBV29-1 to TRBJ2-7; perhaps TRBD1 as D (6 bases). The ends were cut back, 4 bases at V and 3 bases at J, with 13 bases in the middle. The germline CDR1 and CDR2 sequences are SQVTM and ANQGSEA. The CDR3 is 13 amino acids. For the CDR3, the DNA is TGCAGCGTTGTTAGTCCAGGGGACTACGAGCAGTACTTC. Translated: CSVVSPGDYEQYF.

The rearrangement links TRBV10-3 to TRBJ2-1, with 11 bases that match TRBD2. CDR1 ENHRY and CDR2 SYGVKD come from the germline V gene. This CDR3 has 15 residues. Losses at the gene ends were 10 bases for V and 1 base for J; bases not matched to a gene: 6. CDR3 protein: CATDLAGGSYNEQFF. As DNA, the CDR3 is TGTGCCACCGACCTAGCGGGGGGTTCCTACAATGAGCAGTTCTTC.

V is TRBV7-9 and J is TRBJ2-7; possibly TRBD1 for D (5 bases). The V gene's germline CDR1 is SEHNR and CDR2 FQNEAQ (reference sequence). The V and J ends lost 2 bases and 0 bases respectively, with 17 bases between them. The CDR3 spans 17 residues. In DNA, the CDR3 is TGTGCCAGCAGCTTAACTCTGGGGCCGTTCCTCTCCTACGAGCAGTACTTC. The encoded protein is CASSLTLGPFLSYEQYF.

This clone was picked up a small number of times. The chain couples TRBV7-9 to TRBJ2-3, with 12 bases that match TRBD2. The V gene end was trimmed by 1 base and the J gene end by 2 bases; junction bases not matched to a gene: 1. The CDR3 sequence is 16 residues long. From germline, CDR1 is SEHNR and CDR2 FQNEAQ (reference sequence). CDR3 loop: CASSLGTSGITDTQYF. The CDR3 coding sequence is TGTGCCAGCAGCTTAGGGACTAGCGGGATCACAGATACGCAGTATTTT.

The CDR3 DNA reads as TGTGCCAGTCGAAGGGATCCTAGCGGTACGGGAGAGCAGTACTTC. This gives the protein CASRRDPSGTGEQYF. The genes are TRBV19 and TRBJ2-5; 7 nucleotides match TRBD2. The CDR3 runs 15 residues. Germline CDR1 reads LNHDA; CDR2 reads SQIVND (reference sequence). Trimming at V came to 8 bases and at J to 11 bases, leaving 20 bases not matched to a gene.

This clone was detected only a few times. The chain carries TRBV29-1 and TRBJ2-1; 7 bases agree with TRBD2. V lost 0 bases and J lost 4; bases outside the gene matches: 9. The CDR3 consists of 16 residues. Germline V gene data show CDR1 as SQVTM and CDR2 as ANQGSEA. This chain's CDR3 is CSVEDQGGGRYNEQFF. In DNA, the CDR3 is TGCAGCGTTGAAGATCAGGGCGGGGGTAGATACAATGAGCAGTTCTTC.

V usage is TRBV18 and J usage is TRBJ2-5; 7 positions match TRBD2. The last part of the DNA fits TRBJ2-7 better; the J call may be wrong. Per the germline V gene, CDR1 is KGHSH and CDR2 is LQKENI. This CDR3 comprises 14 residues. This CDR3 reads CASSPTSDSYEQYF. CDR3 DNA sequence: TGTGCCAGCTCACCAACTAGCGACTCCTACGAGCAGTACTTC.

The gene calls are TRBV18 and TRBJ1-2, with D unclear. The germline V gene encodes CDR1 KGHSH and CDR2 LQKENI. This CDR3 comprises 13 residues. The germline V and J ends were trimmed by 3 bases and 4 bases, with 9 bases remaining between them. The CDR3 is CASSPTTSYGYTF. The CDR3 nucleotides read TGTGCCAGCTCACCGACAACAAGCTATGGCTACACCTTC.